This is a list of T cell receptor beta chains from one sample in a study of blood T cell repertoires in COVID-19. The repertoire was sequenced with immunoSEQ multiplex PCR; TCRdb's copy has only in-frame clones and lacks some. The table shows more than 65,000 clones, with around 80% occurring only once. Sample: peripheral blood. The receptors here all came from a human donor in a cohort sampled during active COVID-19. The CDR3 runs from the conserved cysteine through the conserved F or W. D genes are given only for firm matches. Where a row states a size, it is once, few, many or the class of an expanded clone; other rows omit it.

size	D	V	J	CDR3	DNA
-	TRBD2	TRBV15	TRBJ2-7	CATSRPSGGRDEQYF	TGTGCCACCAGCAGACCTAGCGGGGGGCGCGACGAGCAGTACTTC
-	-	TRBV18	TRBJ2-5	CASSLTGAETQYF	TGTGCCAGCTCACTCACCGGAGCAGAGACCCAGTACTTC
-	TRBD1	TRBV7-2	TRBJ1-5	CASSSGTEDQPQHF	TGTGCCAGCAGCTCCGGGACAGAGGATCAGCCCCAGCATTTT
-	-	TRBV19	TRBJ1-2	CASSIGRDYGYTF	TGTGCCAGTAGTATTGGGAGGGACTATGGCTACACCTTC
few	-	TRBV30	TRBJ1-5	CAWMGGSNQPQHF	TGTGCCTGGATGGGGGGTAGCAATCAGCCCCAGCATTTT
-	-	TRBV9	TRBJ1-2	CASSVEPSTNYGYTF	TGTGCCAGCAGCGTAGAGCCAAGCACTAACTATGGCTACACCTTC
-	TRBD2	TRBV5-1	TRBJ2-1	CASSSAGGNEQFF	TGCGCCAGCAGCTCAGCGGGGGGAAATGAGCAGTTCTTC
-	-	TRBV19	TRBJ1-2	CASSIYPKAAESYGYTF	TGTGCCAGTAGTATCTATCCAAAGGCCGCGGAATCCTATGGCTACACCTTC
-	TRBD1	TRBV11-1	TRBJ2-3	CASSQDRGFSDTQYF	TGTGCCAGCAGCCAGGACAGGGGTTTTTCAGATACGCAGTATTTT
-	TRBD1	TRBV6-5	TRBJ2-7	CASSRQGYSSYEQYF	TGTGCCAGCAGTAGACAGGGGTATTCCTCCTACGAGCAGTACTTC
-	-	TRBV7-9	TRBJ1-6	CASSHAGAARISPLHF	TGTGCCAGCAGCCACGCAGGGGCCGCCAGAATATCACCCCTCCACTTT
-	-	TRBV2	TRBJ1-2	CASLEGDQGLFYGYTF	TGTGCCAGCTTAGAGGGAGATCAAGGGTTGTTCTATGGCTACACCTTC
-	-	TRBV19	TRBJ1-4	CASSTRDRLFF	TGTGCCAGTAGTACCCGAGACAGACTGTTTTTT
-	-	TRBV18	TRBJ2-2	CASSPIGGSNTGELFF	TGTGCCAGCTCACCCATCGGGGGATCGAACACCGGGGAGCTGTTTTTT
-	-	TRBV9	TRBJ1-6	CASSMSGGAVNSPLHF	TGTGCCAGCAGCATGAGTGGAGGGGCTGTTAATTCACCCCTCCACTTT
-	-	TRBV5-5	TRBJ1-1	CASSFLIRGTNTEAFF	TGTGCCAGCAGCTTCTTAATTCGGGGGACGAACACTGAAGCTTTCTTT
-	-	TRBV7-2	TRBJ2-7	CASSTQDKPLTYEQYF	TGTGCCAGCAGCACTCAGGACAAACCCCTGACCTACGAGCAGTACTTC
once	-	TRBV7-8	TRBJ2-5	CASSFSGDETQYF	TGTGCCAGCAGCTTTTCAGGGGATGAGACCCAGTACTTC
-	-	TRBV11-3	TRBJ2-7	CASSKGGFSYEQYF	TGTGCCAGCAGCAAGGGGGGGTTCTCCTACGAGCAGTACTTC
-	TRBD1	TRBV18	TRBJ1-1	CASSPGTGLATEAFF	TGTGCCAGCTCACCAGGGACAGGGTTGGCCACTGAAGCTTTCTTT
-	-	TRBV5-1	TRBJ1-5	CASSLGTVGNQPQHF	TGCGCCAGCAGCTTGGGGACAGTCGGCAATCAGCCCCAGCATTTT
-	-	TRBV30	TRBJ1-1	CAWSFGPNTEAFF	TGTGCCTGGAGCTTTGGGCCGAACACTGAAGCTTTCTTT
-	-	TRBV5-5	TRBJ1-1	CASVSHGTEAFF	TGTGCCAGCGTTTCCCACGGCACTGAAGCTTTCTTT
-	TRBD1	TRBV7-8	TRBJ1-5	CASSPTGGGQPQHF	TGTGCCAGCAGCCCCACAGGGGGCGGTCAGCCCCAGCATTTT
-	-	TRBV5-5	TRBJ1-4	CASSDYRATNEKLFF	TGTGCCAGCAGCGACTACAGGGCAACTAATGAAAAACTGTTTTTT
-	TRBD2	TRBV7-9	TRBJ2-1	CASSPRIWGEGPYNEQFF	TGTGCCAGCAGCCCCCGGATCTGGGGGGAGGGTCCCTACAATGAGCAGTTCTTC
-	-	TRBV9	TRBJ1-1	CASNPAGSRNTEAFF	TGTGCCAGCAATCCTGCGGGAAGCCGGAACACTGAAGCTTTCTTT
-	-	TRBV19	TRBJ1-6	CASSSNDRRIYNSPLHF	TGTGCCAGTAGTTCGAATGACAGGAGAATCTATAATTCACCCCTCCACTTT
once	TRBD1	TRBV5-6	TRBJ1-4	CASSLGDRVGEKLFF	TGTGCCAGCAGCTTGGGGGACAGGGTCGGTGAAAAACTGTTTTTT
once	-	TRBV5-1	TRBJ1-2	CASRPQGFANYGYTF	TGCGCCAGCAGGCCGCAGGGATTTGCGAACTATGGCTACACCTTC
-	TRBD1	TRBV9	TRBJ1-2	CASSVIAGGADGYTF	TGTGCCAGCAGCGTAATAGCAGGGGGCGCAGATGGCTACACCTTC
-	-	TRBV12-3/TRBV12-4	TRBJ1-1	CASSRPGTEAFF	TGTGCCAGCAGCCGGCCGGGGACTGAAGCTTTCTTT
-	TRBD1	TRBV6-5	TRBJ2-7	CASSYHGTGAYEQYF	TGTGCCAGCAGTTACCATGGGACAGGGGCCTACGAGCAGTACTTC
-	-	TRBV2	TRBJ1-2	CASSRQNYGYTF	TGTGCCAGCAGCAGGCAGAACTATGGCTACACCTTC
-	-	TRBV6-5	TRBJ1-3	CASTKDNSGNTIYF	TGTGCCAGCACCAAAGACAACTCTGGAAACACCATATATTTT
few	-	TRBV7-9	TRBJ2-7	CASSSRSPSYEQYF	TGTGCCAGCAGCTCCCGGAGTCCCTCCTACGAGCAGTACTTC
-	TRBD1	TRBV7-9	TRBJ1-5	CASSPGQAFGPQHF	TGTGCCAGCAGCCCCGGACAGGCCTTTGGGCCCCAGCATTTT
-	-	TRBV9	TRBJ1-1	CASSVVEGEAFF	TGTGCCAGCAGCGTAGTCGAGGGTGAAGCTTTCTTT
-	TRBD1	TRBV5-6	TRBJ2-5	CASSTPGQGNQETQYF	TGTGCCAGCAGCACACCGGGACAGGGAAACCAAGAGACCCAGTACTTC
-	TRBD1	TRBV11-3	TRBJ2-1	CASSQTGTGYNEQFF	TGTGCCAGCAGCCAAACGGGGACAGGGTACAATGAGCAGTTCTTC
few	-	TRBV7-9	TRBJ1-1	CASSPRGGLLTEAFF	TGTGCCAGCAGCCCAAGGGGGGGCCTCCTCACTGAAGCTTTCTTT
-	TRBD1	TRBV4-1	TRBJ1-2	CASSQEGAGGANYGYTF	TGCGCCAGCAGCCAAGAGGGAGCAGGGGGAGCTAACTATGGCTACACCTTC
once	TRBD1	TRBV30	TRBJ1-1	CAWSVYRGMNTEAFF	TGTGCCTGGAGTGTTTACAGGGGCATGAACACTGAAGCTTTCTTT
-	TRBD2	TRBV7-2	TRBJ2-1	CASSLAGTSSYNEQFF	TGTGCCAGCAGCTTAGCCGGGACTAGTTCCTACAATGAGCAGTTCTTC
-	-	TRBV5-4	TRBJ2-5	CASHSGGGLGETQYF	TGTGCCAGCCACTCGGGCGGGGGCCTGGGGGAGACCCAGTACTTC
-	TRBD1	TRBV2	TRBJ1-5	CASSPGTANQPQHF	TGTGCCAGCAGCCCCGGGACAGCTAATCAGCCCCAGCATTTT
once	-	TRBV4-2	TRBJ1-1	CASSQALMNTEAFF	TGTGCCAGCAGCCAAGCACTCATGAACACTGAAGCTTTCTTT
few	-	TRBV5-4	TRBJ1-2	CASSLGAGGEAYGYTF	TGTGCCAGCAGCTTGGGGGCTGGAGGGGAGGCCTATGGCTACACCTTC
-	TRBD1	TRBV6-5	TRBJ1-2	CASSNGQGSNYGYTF	TGTGCCAGCAGTAACGGACAGGGTTCAAACTATGGCTACACCTTC
-	TRBD1	TRBV5-4	TRBJ2-7	CASSPGGLYEQYF	TGTGCCAGCAGCCCAGGGGGCCTATACGAGCAGTACTTC
-	-	TRBV11-2	TRBJ2-7	CASSPRHGPYEQYF	TGTGCCAGCAGCCCTAGGCATGGCCCCTACGAGCAGTACTTC
once	-	TRBV6-2/TRBV6-3	TRBJ2-7	CASSYLIGTTVYEQYF	TGTGCCAGCAGTTACTTAATCGGGACAACCGTCTACGAGCAGTACTTC
once	-	TRBV11-1	TRBJ1-1	CASSFRWTGLNTEAFF	TGTGCCAGCAGCTTCCGTTGGACTGGATTGAACACTGAAGCTTTCTTT
-	TRBD1	TRBV5-4	TRBJ1-4	CASSLRTGVRNEKLFF	TGTGCCAGCAGCTTGAGGACAGGGGTCCGTAATGAAAAACTGTTTTTT
few	-	TRBV7-2	TRBJ2-7	CASSLGDLQGGSQYF	TGTGCCAGCAGCTTAGGGGATCTCCAAGGAGGCAGCCAGTACTTC
few	TRBD1	TRBV19	TRBJ1-2	CATDRESYTF	TGTGCCACGGACAGGGAAAGCTACACCTTC
-	TRBD2	TRBV4-2	TRBJ2-7	CASSQLAGSLYEQYF	TGTGCCAGCAGCCAACTAGCGGGGTCCTTGTACGAGCAGTACTTC
-	-	TRBV11-2	TRBJ1-2	CASRHLRENYGYTF	TGTGCCAGCAGGCACCTCAGGGAAAACTATGGCTACACCTTC
-	-	TRBV23-1	TRBJ1-6	CASSQSLDSSLSSYNSPLHF	TGCGCCAGCAGTCAATCGCTCGACAGCTCCCTAAGCTCCTATAATTCACCCCTCCACTTT
-	TRBD2	TRBV27	TRBJ2-7	CASRHAGGYEQYF	TGTGCCAGCAGACACGCGGGGGGCTACGAGCAGTACTTC